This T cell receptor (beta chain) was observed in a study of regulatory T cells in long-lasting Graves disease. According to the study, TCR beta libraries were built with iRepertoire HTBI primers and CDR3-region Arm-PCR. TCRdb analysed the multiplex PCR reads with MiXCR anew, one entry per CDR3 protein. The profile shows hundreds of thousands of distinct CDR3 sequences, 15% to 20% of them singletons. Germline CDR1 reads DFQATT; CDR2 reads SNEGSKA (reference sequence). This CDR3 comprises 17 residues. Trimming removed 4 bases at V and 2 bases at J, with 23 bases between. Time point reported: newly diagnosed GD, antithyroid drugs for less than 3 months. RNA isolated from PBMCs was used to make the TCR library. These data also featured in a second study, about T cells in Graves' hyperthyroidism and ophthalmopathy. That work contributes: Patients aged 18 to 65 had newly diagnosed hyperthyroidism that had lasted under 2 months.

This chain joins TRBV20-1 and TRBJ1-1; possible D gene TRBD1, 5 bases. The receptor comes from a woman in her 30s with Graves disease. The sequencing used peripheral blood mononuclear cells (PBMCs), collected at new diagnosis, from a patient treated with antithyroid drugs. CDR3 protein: CSAILPGGIKGNTEAFF. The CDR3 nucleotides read TGCAGTGCTATCCTACCGGGGGGTATCAAGGGCAACACTGAAGCTTTCTTT.